The 10 T cell receptor beta chains reported below all come from one sample, sequenced in a study of T cell changes during pregnancy in multiple sclerosis (dated by TCRdb to between 2018 and 2021). Libraries were constructed by the immunoSEQ multiplex PCR assay. TCRdb stores this immuneACCESS table with in-frame sequences only. Part of the clones is absent; in the studies checked, under half of the shortfall reflects unresolved V genes, and no reason is known for the rest. The sample table holds 30,000 to 45,000 clones, of which about 92% were seen once. The ten largest clonotypes hold approximately 26% of the sample. The sequencing used CD8+ T cells from peripheral blood mononuclear cells, collected before pregnancy. These receptor sequences come from a female donor with multiple sclerosis, enrolled in a pregnancy study.

This clone appeared once. The gene calls are TRBV6-5 and TRBJ1-2, with D maybe TRBD1 (6 bases). V was trimmed by 0 bases and J by 4 bases, leaving 9 bases between them. This CDR3 comprises 14 residues. CDR1 and CDR2 (germline): MNHEY, SVGAGI. As DNA, the CDR3 is TGTGCCAGCAGTTACTCGGGCAGGGGCTATGGCTACACCTTC. Translating gives CASSYSGRGYGYTF.

V usage is TRBV9 and J usage is TRBJ2-3; 9 nucleotides match TRBD2. There are 17 residues in the CDR3. The germline gives CDR1 SGDLS, CDR2 YYNGEE. V lost 3 bases, J lost 2 bases, and 10 bases stayed unmatched. The CDR3 bases are TGTGCCAGCAGCGCTCCGCTGGCGGGGGGGCTCACAGATACGCAGTATTTT. Its translation: CASSAPLAGGLTDTQYF.

The chain recombines TRBV12-5 with TRBJ2-1; tentative D call: TRBD1 (6 bases). Trimming shortened V by 6 bases and J by 4 bases, and 16 bases separated the two germline ends. Germline CDR1 reads LGHNT; CDR2 reads FRNRAP. This CDR3 spans 15 amino acids. The CDR3 is CASGNLGDTYNEQFF. CDR3 sequence (DNA): TGTGCTAGTGGAAACTTGGGGGACACGTACAATGAGCAGTTCTTC.

DNA of the CDR3: TGTGCCATCAGTGAGTCGACTCGGGACATAAATTCACCCCTCCACTTT. Its translation: CAISESTRDINSPLHF. This chain joins TRBV10-3 and TRBJ1-6; perhaps TRBD1 as D (6 bases). This CDR3 comprises 16 residues. The V gene lost 0 bases and the J gene lost 7 bases, with 13 bases spanning the gap. The V gene's germline CDR1 is ENHRY and CDR2 SYGVKD.

This chain uses TRBV9 with TRBJ1-2, with D possibly being TRBD1 (5 bases). The CDR3 contains 16 residues. Germline lookup yields CDR1 SGDLS and CDR2 YYNGEE. Trimming took 4 bases from V and 6 from J, leaving 22 bases between them. The CDR3 loop reads CASSHPSDGPRDGYTF. The CDR3 DNA sequence: TGTGCCAGCAGCCACCCCTCGGATGGGCCCAGGGATGGCTACACCTTC. The whole variable domain, filled in from reference TRBV9 and TRBJ1-2, reads DSGVTQTPKHLITATGQRVTLRCSPRSGDLSVYWYQQSLDQGLQFLIQYYNGEERAKGNILERFSAQQFPDLHSELNLSSLELGDSALYFCASSHPSDGPRDGYTFGSGTRLTVV.

The table lists this clone with a count of one. This chain links TRBV9 with TRBJ1-4; D is possibly TRBD1 (6 bases). Germline CDR1 SGDLS, CDR2 YYNGEE. This CDR3 has 17 amino acids. Trimming took off 0 bases at V and 3 bases at J, with 15 bases between the two ends. This chain's CDR3 is CASSVAPGVMANEKLFF. The CDR3 DNA sequence: TGTGCCAGCAGCGTAGCCCCAGGGGTAATGGCTAATGAAAAACTGTTTTTT.

The gene calls are TRBV12-1 and TRBJ1-2; the table's D call of TRBD1 was not tested on the DNA. TRBV12-1 is recorded as a pseudogene. The CDR3 runs to 15 residues. As DNA, the CDR3 is TGTGCCAGCAGCCATCCGGGACATCGGGCATATGGCTACACCTTC. This codes for CASSHPGHRAYGYTF.

The chain employs TRBV2 and TRBJ2-4; D unclear. V was trimmed by 4 bases and J by 0 bases, leaving 4 bases between them. The CDR3 totals 13 residues. Germline V gives CDR1 SNHLY, CDR2 FYNNEI. The CDR3, as DNA: TGTGCCAGCAGTGCCTCAGCCAAAAACATTCAGTACTTC. The encoded protein is CASSASAKNIQYF. Variable domain in full (rest from reference TRBV2 and TRBJ2-4): EPEVTQTPSHQVTQMGQEVILRCVPISNHLYFYWYRQILGQKVEFLVSFYNNEISEKSEIFDDQFSVERPDGSNFTLKIRSTKLEDSAMYFCASSASAKNIQYFGAGTRLSVL.

V gene TRBV19 combines with J gene TRBJ1-2, with no clear D. Germline V gene lookup returns CDR1 LNHDA and CDR2 SQIVND (reference sequence). The CDR3 covers 13 residues. Deletions cut 6 bases from V and 8 bases from J, with 16 bases between. The CDR3 loop reads CASSPGGPRGYTF. The CDR3 DNA reads as TGTGCCAGTAGCCCAGGAGGCCCTAGGGGCTACACCTTC.

This chain joins TRBV4-1 and TRBJ1-2, with 7 bases aligning to TRBD1. V lost 0 bases, J lost 4 bases, and 5 bases stayed unmatched. Germline loops: CDR1 MGHRA, CDR2 YSYEKL. CDR3 size: 15 residues. CDR3 DNA: TGCGCCAGCAGCCAAGAGGGACAGCGATCCTATGGCTACACCTTC. This gives the protein CASSQEGQRSYGYTF.